This T cell receptor beta chain is from a study of radiotherapy plus CTLA-4 blockade in lung cancer. Study-wide results and limits: Following radiotherapy plus ipilimumab, tumor-derived TCR clones expanded in the blood.

The CDR3 totals 13 residues. The V segment lost 7 bases and the J segment 4 bases; nucleotides outside the gene matches: 6. The germline gives CDR1 SQVTM, CDR2 ANQGSEA. This clone was detected only a few times. Its matching antigen is unknown. Clones were sequenced by immunoSEQ multiplex PCR, and TCRdb holds only the in-frame ones, with some missing. The sample records around 80,000 clones, 60% to 85% being singletons. The V and J genes are TRBV29-1 and TRBJ1-1; 10 positions agree with TRBD1. The sequenced sample was peripheral blood, obtained from a patient treated with radiotherapy plus ipilimumab. This TCR was sampled from a human donor with non-small cell lung cancer whose response to radiotherapy plus ipilimumab could not be evaluated. Some clones in this sample may be carry-over from other donors' samples. The CDR3 nucleotides are TGCAGCGGCCGGACAGGGGGTTTCACTGAAGCTTTCTTT. Encoded protein: CSGRTGGFTEAFF.